This T cell receptor (beta chain) is drawn from a study of blood T cell repertoires in COVID-19. About the research overall: From the United States, Italy and Spain came samples of acute and convalescent COVID-19.

In the source study's methods: Amplification from reference gene primers served as the basis for estimated nucleated cell counts. Sequencing was performed with immunoSEQ multiplex PCR; in TCRdb, only in-frame clones are kept and a portion is missing. For V, J and clone size, that table is used; D and trimming come from the DNA. The table includes some 13,000 clones, roughly 76% detected once. The germline gives CDR1 SGDLS, CDR2 YYNGEE. V was trimmed by 4 bases and J by 0 bases, leaving 10 bases between them. The CDR3 is 14 residues long. The sequenced sample was peripheral blood. V is TRBV9 and J is TRBJ1-1; D possibly corresponds to TRBD1 (6 bases). This clonotype was sampled from a human donor in a cohort sampled during active COVID-19. CDR3 coding DNA: TGTGCCAGCAGCTACCGACAGGTGAACACTGAAGCTTTCTTT. This codes for CASSYRQVNTEAFF.